One sample yielded the 13 T cell receptor beta chains listed below, sequenced in a study of T cells in Graves' hyperthyroidism and ophthalmopathy. The TCR beta CDR3 regions underwent amplification using RNA transcripts as the source. When the TCR CDR3 underwent first-round RT-PCR, the HTBI primer set was used. TCRdb called the multiplex PCR reads again in MiXCR, with one record for every CDR3 protein. In the table there are under 400,000 distinct CDR3 sequences, approximately 16% of which are singletons. The sequenced sample consisted of blood. These receptor sequences come from a man in his thirties or forties with Graves' hyperthyroidism.

The chain uses TRBV4-1 and TRBJ2-7; 9 positions agree with TRBD2. CDR3 size: 15 residues. V was pared by 5 bases and J by 6 bases, with 11 bases of the junction left unmatched. CDR1 is MGHRA, CDR2 YSYEKL, per germline. The CDR3 DNA follows: TGCGCCAGCAGCAGACTAGCGGTGATTCGCTTCGAGCAGTACTTC. Encoded protein: CASSRLAVIRFEQYF.

This clonotype was seen many times. The chain couples TRBV28 to TRBJ2-1, with 7 bases fitting TRBD2. With V trimmed by 7 bases and J by 1 base, 4 bases remained unmatched. The CDR3 covers 14 residues. Germline lookup yields CDR1 MDHEN and CDR2 SYDVKM. CDR3 sequence reads: CASTRLASYNEQFF. The CDR3 DNA reads TGTGCCAGCACTAGACTAGCTTCCTACAATGAGCAGTTCTTC.

In this sample, this clonotype turned up many times. The V gene is TRBV11-2, the J gene TRBJ2-7, with 12 bases identical to TRBD2. This CDR3 has 18 amino acids. CDR1 and CDR2 (germline): SGHAT, FQNNGV. The trim removed 6 bases at V and 3 bases at J, leaving 15 bases unmatched. The CDR3 spells CASRDRDNPGLAGYEQYF. CDR3 bases: TGTGCCAGCAGGGACCGGGACAATCCGGGACTAGCGGGCTACGAGCAGTACTTC.

This clonotype showed up many times. This chain uses TRBV11-2 with TRBJ2-1; D uncertain. The CDR3 loop spans 15 amino acids. CDR1 is SGHAT, CDR2 FQNNGV, per germline. The germline V and J ends were trimmed by 2 bases and 3 bases, with 11 bases remaining between them. The CDR3 coding sequence is TGTGCCAGCAGCTTATTTATCACGAACTACAATGAGCAGTTCTTC. It translates to CASSLFITNYNEQFF.

This chain joins TRBV30 and TRBJ2-1; 12 positions agree with TRBD1. The CDR3 consists of 15 residues. The V and J ends lost 3 bases and 1 base, in that order; junction bases with no gene match: 1. Germline V gives CDR1 GTSNPN, CDR2 SVGIG (reference sequence). The chain's CDR3 is CAWRGQGASYNEQFF. CDR3 sequence (DNA): TGTGCCTGGAGGGGACAGGGGGCTTCCTACAATGAGCAGTTCTTC.

Details on this clonotype: A junction end diverges from the germline sequence, so it may reflect a read error. This chain uses TRBV30 with TRBJ1-2, with D uncertain. The CDR3 extends over 12 amino acids. Germline-derived CDR1 and CDR2 are GTSNPN and SVGIG (reference sequence). The CDR3 sequence is CARSDTLAGYTF. DNA for the CDR3: TGTGCCCGGAGCGACACCCTTGCGGGCTACACCTTC.

This clonotype came up many times. J is TRBJ2-2 and V is TRBV7-2, with D unresolved. This CDR3 has 15 amino acids. Trimming stripped 4 bases from V and 6 bases from J, with 15 bases between. Germline V gene sequence: CDR1 SGHTA, CDR2 FQGNSA. DNA for the CDR3: TGTGCCAGCAGCTCCCAGAGTATGTCGGCCGGGGAGCTGTTTTTT. Protein product: CASSSQSMSAGELFF.

Comment on this clonotype: Since a much larger clone is just one base distant, this may be a read error. This chain uses TRBV5-1 with TRBJ2-5, with 9 bases fitting TRBD1. Germline V gene sequence: CDR1 SGHRS, CDR2 YFSETQ. V lost 7 bases, J lost 4 bases, and 14 bases stayed unmatched. The CDR3 consists of 16 residues. CDR3 amino acids: CASGIRPGGQGETQYF. CDR3 bases: TGCGCCAGCGGCATCCGACCGGGGGGACAGGGAGAGACCCAGTACTTC.

In regard to this clonotype: Germline is not matched at one junction end, which may reflect a read error. The chain couples TRBV4-1 to TRBJ1-5; D call uncertain. Germline V gene lookup returns CDR1 MGHRA and CDR2 YSYEKL. The CDR3 is made up of 16 amino acids. CDR3 sequence: CASSQARTHSNQPQHF. As DNA, the CDR3 is TGTGCCAGCAGCCAAGCCCGGACTCACAGCAATCAGCCCCAGCATTTT.

There are many counts of this clonotype. This chain connects TRBV18 to TRBJ1-5; no reliable D call. V dropped 3 bases and J dropped 0 bases, with 9 bases sitting between them. CDR1 is KGHSH, CDR2 LQKENI, per germline. This CDR3 has 15 residues. The CDR3 nucleotides are TGTGCCAGCTCACCTGTAGGGTTTAGCAATCAGCCCCAGCATTTT. Amino acids: CASSPVGFSNQPQHF.

This clonotype was picked up many times. V is TRBV20-1 and J is TRBJ2-1; 7 bases are shared with TRBD1. Trimming at V came to 2 bases and at J to 8 bases, leaving 3 bases not matched to a gene. The CDR3 is made up of 12 amino acids. The V gene's germline CDR1 is DFQATT and CDR2 SNEGSKA (reference sequence). CDR3 coding DNA: TGCAGTGCTAGAAGACAGGGCGATGAGCAGTTCTTC. The encoded protein is CSARRQGDEQFF.

This clonotype was detected a few times. The gene calls are TRBV20-1 and TRBJ1-6; D is undetermined. The CDR3 extends over 15 amino acids. The germline V and J ends were trimmed by 6 bases and 4 bases, with 16 bases remaining between them. Germline V gives CDR1 DFQATT, CDR2 SNEGSKA (reference sequence). CDR3 sequence (DNA): TGCAGTGCCGCCCAACGTGGGTCATATAATTCACCCCTCCACTTT. The encoded protein is CSAAQRGSYNSPLHF.

There are many counts of this clonotype. The chain links TRBV5-1 to TRBJ1-2; D gene unclear. This CDR3 contains 13 residues. Deletions cut 0 bases from V and 10 bases from J, with 13 bases between. CDR1 is SGHRS, CDR2 YFSETQ, per germline. The CDR3 nucleotides are TGCGCCAGCAGCTTGGAGACGGTGGGATACTACACCTTC. As protein: CASSLETVGYYTF.